These 10 T cell receptor beta chains were sequenced from one sample in a study of CD8+CD57+ T cells in acquired aplastic anemia. Profiles of TCR beta VDJ and CDR3 were generated from a genomic DNA template. TCRdb analysed the reads with MiXCR anew, one entry per CDR3 protein. The sample contains some 410,000 distinct CDR3 sequences, around 68% of which appear only once. Input material: sorted CD4+, CD8+, or CD8+CD57+ T cells (not recorded which) from PBMCs. These receptors originate from a human donor in good health, serving as a control.

In regard to this clonotype: Germline and junction disagree at one end, which may indicate a read error. V usage is TRBV18 and J usage is TRBJ2-1, with D perhaps TRBD2 (5 bases). The germline gives CDR1 KGHSH, CDR2 LQKENI. The CDR3 runs to 13 residues. The CDR3 reads CASSLVVYEPGIF. The CDR3 DNA sequence: TGTGCCAGCTCACTTGTCGTATACGAACCGGGGATCTTC.

This clonotype was found many times. This sequence joins TRBV30 and TRBJ1-2; D not resolved. V was trimmed by 1 base and J by 8 bases, leaving 5 bases between them. The CDR3 extends over 10 amino acids. From germline, CDR1 is GTSNPN and CDR2 SVGIG (reference sequence). This chain's CDR3 is CAWSDRGYTF. The CDR3 DNA is TGTGCCTGGAGTGATCGCGGCTACACCTTC.

The sample holds many counts of this clonotype. The CDR3 reads CASSLQGSGPQHF. CDR3 DNA sequence: TGTGCCAGCAGCCTACAGGGGTCCGGGCCCCAGCATTTT. V and J are TRBV7-9 and TRBJ1-5, with 7 bases fitting TRBD1. With 5 bases clipped from V and 9 bases from J, the junction kept 7 bases outside the gene matches. This CDR3 contains 13 residues. Germline V gene data show CDR1 as SEHNR and CDR2 as FQNEAQ (reference sequence).

This clonotype was counted at least ten times. This sequence joins TRBV25-1 and TRBJ2-2; weak D call: TRBD2 (5 bases). Trimming removed 6 bases from V and 9 bases from J, with 17 bases in between. Germline V lookup: CDR1 MGHDK, CDR2 SYGVNS. The CDR3 has 14 amino acids. CDR3 in amino acids: CASSFYEGVRELFF. The CDR3 DNA is TGTGCCAGCAGCTTTTACGAGGGCGTAAGGGAGCTGTTTTTT. Using reference TRBV25-1 and TRBJ2-2 for the parts outside the CDR3, the full variable domain is EADIYQTPRYLVIGTGKKITLECSQTMGHDKMYWYQQDPGMELHLIHYSYGVNSTEKGDLSSESTVSRIRTEHFPLTLESARPSHTSQYLCASSFYEGVRELFFGEGSRLTVL.

The chain has TRBV7-2 and TRBJ2-7; D is possibly TRBD1 (5 bases). This CDR3 is built from 13 residues. Germline-derived CDR1 and CDR2 are SGHTA and FQGNSA. Trimming cost V 5 bases and J 3 bases, with 11 bases left between them. CDR3 protein: CASSIRQRYEQYF. CDR3 bases: TGTGCCAGCAGCATCAGACAGCGCTACGAGCAGTACTTC.

The rearrangement joins TRBV7-4 to TRBJ1-1, with a possible D match to TRBD1 (5 bases). V was pared by 5 bases and J by 1 base, with 11 bases between. CDR1 is SGHVT, CDR2 SQSDAQ, per germline. The CDR3 sequence is 14 residues long. CDR3 region: CASSIDSGNTEAFF. CDR3 in DNA: TGTGCCAGCAGCATTGACAGTGGGAACACTGAAGCTTTCTTT. The full variable domain, completed using reference TRBV7-4 and TRBJ1-1, is GAGVSQSPRYKVAKRGRDVALRCDSISGHVTLYWYRQTLGQGSEVLTYSQSDAQRDKSGRPSGRFSAERPERSVSTLKIQRTEQGDSAVYLCASSIDSGNTEAFFGQGTRLTVV.

The chain joins TRBV12-3 or TRBV12-4 to TRBJ2-7; no reliable D call. The CDR3 totals 13 residues. Trimming took off 5 bases at V and 5 bases at J, with 13 bases between the two ends. The CDR3 reads CASSKGLKDEQYF. In DNA, the CDR3 is TGTGCCAGCAGTAAAGGTCTGAAGGACGAGCAGTACTTC.

Points on this clonotype: At one end the junction does not follow the germline gene, possibly because of a read error. The V and J genes are TRBV10-3 and TRBJ2-3; the match to TRBD2 covers 8 bases. Germline V lookup: CDR1 ENHRY, CDR2 SYGVKD. The CDR3 contains 14 residues. For the CDR3, the DNA is TGTGCCAGCAGTATTCGGGGGGGCACAGCTACGCAGTACTTT. It yields the protein CASSIRGGTATQYF.

Concerning this clonotype: This likely comes from a read error, as the CDR3 has no conserved phenylalanine or tryptophan at its end. The chain carries TRBV12-3 or TRBV12-4 and TRBJ1-6; D unclear. V lost 7 bases to trimming and J lost 9 bases, with 13 bases between them. The CDR3 spans 13 residues. In nucleotides, the CDR3 is TGTGCCAGCAATCTAGCCCATCCTTCACCCCTCCACCTT. Protein sequence: CASNLAHPSPLHL.

This clonotype was picked up many times. The chain has TRBV18 and TRBJ1-6; D perhaps matches TRBD1 (6 bases). Germline V gene sequence: CDR1 KGHSH, CDR2 LQKENI. V was trimmed by 3 bases and J by 7 bases, leaving 13 bases between them. CDR3 length: 15 amino acids. The CDR3 DNA sequence: TGTGCCAGCTCACCCAGAGACAGGCCCAATTCACCCCTCCACTTT. Protein: CASSPRDRPNSPLHF.